Listed below are T cell receptor beta chains from one sample, sequenced in a study of tumor and adjacent non-tumor tissue in lung cancer. TCRdb re-derived calls from the multiplex PCR reads in MiXCR, one entry per CDR3 protein. Here the sample spans 60,000 to 90,000 distinct CDR3 sequences, roughly 80% being singletons. Material: lung tumor tissue. The receptors stem from a woman aged 50 to 60 with non-small cell lung cancer. Both conserved end residues are part of each CDR3. A D gene is named only where the DNA matches it firmly. Size is omitted from some rows. Given values are once, few, many or a class for expanded clones.

cdr3_nt: TGTGCCAGCAGTCCCCCAGACCCAGCTGGGGAGATCCAATACTTC
cdr3_aa: CASSPPDPAGEIQYF
d_call: -
clone_size: -
j_call: TRBJ2-5
v_call: TRBV6-6

cdr3_nt: TGCAGCGTTACAGGGATTGGCCCCTACGAGCAGTACTTC
cdr3_aa: CSVTGIGPYEQYF
d_call: -
clone_size: -
j_call: TRBJ2-7
v_call: TRBV29-1

cdr3_nt: TGCGCCAGCAACCGACCGGCAGCTAACTATGGCTACACCTTC
cdr3_aa: CASNRPAANYGYTF
d_call: -
clone_size: once
j_call: TRBJ1-2
v_call: TRBV4-1

cdr3_nt: TGTGCCATCAGTGAAACCCAGCAAGGTGGCACCGGGGAGCTGTTTTTT
cdr3_aa: CAISETQQGGTGELFF
d_call: -
clone_size: many
j_call: TRBJ2-2
v_call: TRBV10-3

cdr3_nt: TGTGCCAGCAGCTTTGATGGACTGAGCAATCAGCCCCAGAGTTTT
cdr3_aa: CASSFDGLSNQPQSF
d_call: -
clone_size: -
j_call: TRBJ1-5
v_call: TRBV11-2

cdr3_nt: TGCAGCGCCGTAGCGGGTTCGAACACCGGGGAGCTGTTTTTT
cdr3_aa: CSAVAGSNTGELFF
d_call: TRBD2
clone_size: many
j_call: TRBJ2-2
v_call: TRBV29-1

cdr3_nt: TGTGCCAGCAGCTCAGCGGAGACAGATACACAGTATTTT
cdr3_aa: CASSSAETDTQYF
d_call: -
clone_size: -
j_call: TRBJ2-3
v_call: TRBV11-2

cdr3_nt: TGTCTCAGCAGGGATGTAGATGGCGGGAGCCCCTCCTACGAGCAGTACTTC
cdr3_aa: CLSRDVDGGSPSYEQYF
d_call: TRBD2
clone_size: -
j_call: TRBJ2-7
v_call: TRBV6-6

cdr3_nt: TGTGCCAGAAGCCGACAGGGAGTGGATGAGCAGCTCTTC
cdr3_aa: CARSRQGVDEQLF
d_call: TRBD1
clone_size: -
j_call: TRBJ2-1
v_call: TRBV11-1

cdr3_nt: TGCAGTGCTAGGAGAATAAGCGGGTCGAACACCGGGGAGCTGGTTTTT
cdr3_aa: CSARRISGSNTGELVF
d_call: -
clone_size: -
j_call: TRBJ2-2
v_call: TRBV20-1

cdr3_nt: TGTGCCAACAGTCCCCACCATCTAGCGGGAGAGTTAGATGAGCAGTTCTTC
cdr3_aa: CANSPHHLAGELDEQFF
d_call: TRBD2
clone_size: -
j_call: TRBJ2-1
v_call: TRBV12-3/TRBV12-4

cdr3_nt: TGTGCCAGCAAGCCGAGCTTCTACGAACAGTACTTC
cdr3_aa: CASKPSFYEQYF
d_call: -
clone_size: -
j_call: TRBJ2-7
v_call: TRBV6-1

cdr3_nt: TGTGCCAGCAGCTCACGGGGGCTTGAAGCTTTCTTT
cdr3_aa: CASSSRGLEAFF
d_call: -
clone_size: -
j_call: TRBJ1-1
v_call: TRBV11-1

cdr3_nt: TGTGCCAGCGGCACTGGGGATGCCTCCTCCCACAATGAGCAGTTCTTC
cdr3_aa: CASGTGDASSHNEQFF
d_call: -
clone_size: -
j_call: TRBJ2-1
v_call: TRBV12-3/TRBV12-4

cdr3_nt: TGTACCAGCAGCTATGGCAGTTCCGACAATGAGCAGTTCTTC
cdr3_aa: CTSSYGSSDNEQFF
d_call: -
clone_size: -
j_call: TRBJ2-1
v_call: TRBV11-2

cdr3_nt: TGCGCCAGCAGCTTGGGGACTAGCGCCTCCAAGACCCAGTACTTC
cdr3_aa: CASSLGTSASKTQYF
d_call: TRBD2
clone_size: many
j_call: TRBJ2-5
v_call: TRBV5-1

cdr3_nt: TGCAATGCTAGAGTTAGTTTCGGGAATGAGCAGTTCTTC
cdr3_aa: CNARVSFGNEQFF
d_call: -
clone_size: once
j_call: TRBJ2-1
v_call: TRBV20-1

cdr3_nt: TGTACCAGCAGGCGGCAGGGCGAACAGTACTTC
cdr3_aa: CTSRRQGEQYF
d_call: -
clone_size: -
j_call: TRBJ2-7
v_call: TRBV6-5

cdr3_nt: TGTGCCAGCAGCTTAACAAACACCGGGGAGCTGTTTTTC
cdr3_aa: CASSLTNTGELFF
d_call: -
clone_size: once
j_call: TRBJ2-2
v_call: TRBV7-3

cdr3_nt: TGCAGTGCCGCCCCCTCTAGCTACTCCTACCATGAGCAGTTCTTC
cdr3_aa: CSAAPSSYSYHEQFF
d_call: -
clone_size: -
j_call: TRBJ2-1
v_call: TRBV20-1

cdr3_nt: TGTGCCAGCAGCTCTCTAGGGGGGAACTATGGCTACACCTTC
cdr3_aa: CASSSLGGNYGYTF
d_call: -
clone_size: many
j_call: TRBJ1-2
v_call: TRBV11-2

cdr3_nt: TGTGCCAGCAACCTCGGTGTGGGAGAGGCCCAGTACTTC
cdr3_aa: CASNLGVGEAQYF
d_call: -
clone_size: -
j_call: TRBJ2-5
v_call: TRBV11-3

cdr3_nt: TGTACCAGCAGCTTAGTCGACAGGGCCAACGCTGAAGCTTTCTTT
cdr3_aa: CTSSLVDRANAEAFF
d_call: TRBD1
clone_size: -
j_call: TRBJ1-1
v_call: TRBV7-8

cdr3_nt: TGCAGTGCTAGACCTACTAGCGGGAACACCGGGGAGCTGTTTTTT
cdr3_aa: CSARPTSGNTGELFF
d_call: TRBD2
clone_size: many
j_call: TRBJ2-2
v_call: TRBV20-1

cdr3_nt: TGTGCCAGCAGCTTATCGGTTCAAGAGACCCGATACTTC
cdr3_aa: CASSLSVQETRYF
d_call: -
clone_size: -
j_call: TRBJ2-5
v_call: TRBV11-2

cdr3_nt: TGTGGCACCAGTGATAGGGACGCTGAAGCTTTCTTT
cdr3_aa: CGTSDRDAEAFF
d_call: -
clone_size: -
j_call: TRBJ1-1
v_call: TRBV24-1

cdr3_nt: TGTGCCAGCTGTCGAATGACAGGGGATGATACGCAGTATTTT
cdr3_aa: CASCRMTGDDTQYF
d_call: TRBD1
clone_size: -
j_call: TRBJ2-3
v_call: TRBV12-3/TRBV12-4

cdr3_nt: TGTGCCATCAGTGACAGGGACAGAAACTACAATGAGCAGTTCTTC
cdr3_aa: CAISDRDRNYNEQFF
d_call: TRBD1
clone_size: many
j_call: TRBJ2-1
v_call: TRBV10-3

cdr3_nt: TGTGCCAGCAGCCACGGACAGGGGGAAGGAGACACCATATATTTT
cdr3_aa: CASSHGQGEGDTIYF
d_call: TRBD1
clone_size: -
j_call: TRBJ1-3
v_call: TRBV4-2

cdr3_nt: TGCGCCAGTAGCCAAGATAAGTCTAGCGGGGGACATTACGAGCAGTACTTC
cdr3_aa: CASSQDKSSGGHYEQYF
d_call: TRBD2
clone_size: -
j_call: TRBJ2-7
v_call: TRBV4-1

cdr3_nt: TGTACTAGCAGTGAGGGACAGGGGACGGGGGAGCAGTACTTC
cdr3_aa: CTSSEGQGTGEQYF
d_call: TRBD1
clone_size: -
j_call: TRBJ2-7
v_call: TRBV6-6

cdr3_nt: TGTGTCAGCAGTTACTCGGCGGGAGTCCCCTACGAGCAGTGCTTC
cdr3_aa: CVSSYSAGVPYEQCF
d_call: TRBD2
clone_size: -
j_call: TRBJ2-7
v_call: TRBV6-2/TRBV6-3

cdr3_nt: TGTGCCAGCACCGAAGACAGTACCACAGGTGCACAGTATTTT
cdr3_aa: CASTEDSTTGAQYF
d_call: -
clone_size: -
j_call: TRBJ2-3
v_call: TRBV6-6

cdr3_nt: TGCAATGCTAGGGTCGTACGAGCCTCTGGAAATACCATATATTTT
cdr3_aa: CNARVVRASGNTIYF
d_call: -
clone_size: -
j_call: TRBJ1-3
v_call: TRBV20-1

cdr3_nt: TGTGCCAGCAGCTTGTTCCGGTCTCTAGCGGGATTAAGTGCCTATAATGAGCAGTTCTTC
cdr3_aa: CASSLFRSLAGLSAYNEQFF
d_call: TRBD2
clone_size: once
j_call: TRBJ2-1
v_call: TRBV11-2

cdr3_nt: TGTGCCAGCAGTTCTTTCACAGATACGCAGTATTTT
cdr3_aa: CASSSFTDTQYF
d_call: -
clone_size: medium-sized
j_call: TRBJ2-3
v_call: TRBV12-3/TRBV12-4

cdr3_nt: TGTGCCAGCACCTACATCAGACTAAAGCAGTACTTC
cdr3_aa: CASTYIRLKQYF
d_call: -
clone_size: -
j_call: TRBJ2-7
v_call: TRBV6-1

cdr3_nt: TGTGCCAGCAGTTTAGAATACAGTAGTAAGCAGTTATTC
cdr3_aa: CASSLEYSSKQLF
d_call: -
clone_size: -
j_call: TRBJ2-1
v_call: TRBV11-2

cdr3_nt: TGTGCCAGCAGTTTGGGATATAATTATGGCTACGCCTTC
cdr3_aa: CASSLGYNYGYAF
d_call: -
clone_size: -
j_call: TRBJ1-2
v_call: TRBV12-3/TRBV12-4

cdr3_nt: TGTGCCAACAGCATGAATCGTCTAGCGGGAGGAGAGACAGATACGCAGTATTTT
cdr3_aa: CANSMNRLAGGETDTQYF
d_call: TRBD2
clone_size: -
j_call: TRBJ2-3
v_call: TRBV9

cdr3_nt: TGTGTCAGCGGGCACCCTAAAGGGGCGCAGACTCAGTACTTC
cdr3_aa: CVSGHPKGAQTQYF
d_call: -
clone_size: -
j_call: TRBJ2-5
v_call: TRBV12-3/TRBV12-4

cdr3_nt: TGTGCCAGCTGCCAAGACCACGCTAGCAATCAGCCCCAGCATTTT
cdr3_aa: CASCQDHASNQPQHF
d_call: -
clone_size: -
j_call: TRBJ1-5
v_call: TRBV4-2

cdr3_nt: TGTGTCAGCGGGCTCCCTGAAGGGGCGCAGACCCAGAACTTC
cdr3_aa: CVSGLPEGAQTQNF
d_call: -
clone_size: -
j_call: TRBJ2-5
v_call: TRBV12-3/TRBV12-4

cdr3_nt: TGTGCAAGAAGTGCCTCTGATGGCTACACCTTC
cdr3_aa: CARSASDGYTF
d_call: -
clone_size: -
j_call: TRBJ1-2
v_call: TRBV6-1

cdr3_nt: -
cdr3_aa: CSVAKGASGGGSQYF
d_call: -
clone_size: -
j_call: TRBJ2-5
v_call: TRBV29-1

cdr3_nt: TGCAGTGTCACCGGACAGAATGGCAATCAGCCCCAGCATTTT
cdr3_aa: CSVTGQNGNQPQHF
d_call: -
clone_size: -
j_call: TRBJ1-5
v_call: TRBV20-1

cdr3_nt: TGTGCCAGCAGCTTAGAGGGGACTAGCGGGAGATTTTACAATGAGCTGTTCTTC
cdr3_aa: CASSLEGTSGRFYNELFF
d_call: TRBD2
clone_size: -
j_call: TRBJ2-1
v_call: TRBV7-2

cdr3_nt: TGTGTCAGCAGTATAGCTATCAGCGGGAGTTACCACACCGGGGAGCTGTTTTTT
cdr3_aa: CVSSIAISGSYHTGELFF
d_call: TRBD2
clone_size: -
j_call: TRBJ2-2
v_call: TRBV11-1

cdr3_nt: TGTGACAGCAGCCATGATACTGGCGGGAGTTTCGAGCAGTACTTC
cdr3_aa: CDSSHDTGGSFEQYF
d_call: TRBD2
clone_size: -
j_call: TRBJ2-7
v_call: TRBV4-2

cdr3_nt: TGTGCCAGCAGTTTTGACCGGGAATCATCACCCCTCCATTTT
cdr3_aa: CASSFDRESSPLHF
d_call: -
clone_size: -
j_call: TRBJ1-6
v_call: TRBV12-3/TRBV12-4

cdr3_nt: TGCAGCTTGGCGGCCAGCGGGAGCGCTGAAAGCCAGTACTTC
cdr3_aa: CSLAASGSAESQYF
d_call: TRBD2
clone_size: -
j_call: TRBJ2-5
v_call: TRBV29-1

cdr3_nt: TGTGCCAGCAGTCCCTCGGGGGGCCCGAATTCACCCCCCCACTTT
cdr3_aa: CASSPSGGPNSPPHF
d_call: -
clone_size: -
j_call: TRBJ1-6
v_call: TRBV28

cdr3_nt: TGTGCCAGTAGACGCCCTCGGACAGCGTCCTACGAGCAGTACTTC
cdr3_aa: CASRRPRTASYEQYF
d_call: -
clone_size: -
j_call: TRBJ2-7
v_call: TRBV6-5

cdr3_nt: TGTGCCAGCAGTCTGGGGTCCTACGAGCACTACTTC
cdr3_aa: CASSLGSYEHYF
d_call: -
clone_size: -
j_call: TRBJ2-7
v_call: TRBV12-3/TRBV12-4